This is a list of T cell receptor beta chains from one sample in a study of T cells in localized non-small cell lung cancer. The method was immunoSEQ multiplex PCR; TCRdb's version includes in-frame clones alone and lacks a portion of them. The sample shows around 35,000 clones, 93% of them seen only once. The material was peripheral blood, obtained before any cancer treatment. The receptors originated from a female donor at least 60 years old with stage I lung adenocarcinoma. CDR3s include the opening cysteine and the closing phenylalanine or tryptophan. Each record gives: J gene, V gene, clone size, D gene, CDR3 protein, CDR3 DNA. D genes are given only for firm matches. Part of the rows lack a size; the others show once, few, many or a class for expanded clones.

j_call: TRBJ1-3; v_call: TRBV6-5; clone_size: NA; d_call: TRBD1; cdr3_aa: CASSQGGLGNTIYF; cdr3_nt: TGTGCCAGCAGTCAAGGGGGCCTCGGAAACACCATATATTTT
j_call: TRBJ2-7; v_call: TRBV5-4; clone_size: once; d_call: NA; cdr3_aa: CASSPADTGNREQYF; cdr3_nt: TGTGCCAGCAGCCCGGCGGACACAGGGAACCGGGAGCAGTACTTC
j_call: TRBJ2-5; v_call: TRBV6-1; clone_size: NA; d_call: TRBD1; cdr3_aa: CASRLPGGVGETQYF; cdr3_nt: TGTGCCAGCCGCCTGCCAGGGGGAGTTGGAGAGACCCAGTACTTC
j_call: TRBJ2-5; v_call: TRBV5-1; clone_size: NA; d_call: TRBD1; cdr3_aa: CASSLTGVETQYF; cdr3_nt: TGCGCCAGCAGCCTCACAGGGGTAGAGACCCAGTACTTC
j_call: TRBJ2-5; v_call: TRBV5-4; clone_size: NA; d_call: TRBD1; cdr3_aa: CASSQGQNQETQYF; cdr3_nt: TGTGCCAGCAGCCAGGGACAGAACCAAGAGACCCAGTACTTC
j_call: TRBJ1-2; v_call: TRBV6-1; clone_size: NA; d_call: TRBD1; cdr3_aa: CASSERDRGRNGYTF; cdr3_nt: TGTGCCAGCAGTGAACGGGACAGGGGACGGAATGGCTACACCTTC
j_call: TRBJ2-4; v_call: TRBV2; clone_size: once; d_call: TRBD1; cdr3_aa: CASSGDRLAKNIQYF; cdr3_nt: TGTGCCAGCAGTGGGGACAGACTGGCCAAAAACATTCAGTACTTC
j_call: TRBJ1-5; v_call: TRBV19; clone_size: NA; d_call: NA; cdr3_aa: CASSPQGRGGNQPQHF; cdr3_nt: TGTGCCAGTAGTCCCCAGGGGCGGGGGGGCAATCAGCCCCAGCATTTT
j_call: TRBJ2-7; v_call: TRBV18; clone_size: NA; d_call: NA; cdr3_aa: CASSPQGSLWQVYEQYF; cdr3_nt: TGTGCCAGCTCACCACAGGGGTCCCTGTGGCAGGTCTACGAGCAGTACTTC
j_call: TRBJ1-2; v_call: TRBV19; clone_size: NA; d_call: NA; cdr3_aa: CASSTLDSNGYTF; cdr3_nt: TGTGCCAGTAGTACCCTTGACAGCAATGGCTACACCTTC
j_call: TRBJ1-2; v_call: TRBV19; clone_size: NA; d_call: NA; cdr3_aa: CASKPQGSNYGYTF; cdr3_nt: TGTGCCAGTAAACCCCAGGGATCTAACTATGGCTACACCTTC
j_call: TRBJ1-5; v_call: TRBV6-5; clone_size: NA; d_call: NA; cdr3_aa: CASSYIGFNQPQHF; cdr3_nt: TGTGCCAGCAGTTACATTGGCTTCAATCAGCCCCAGCATTTT
j_call: TRBJ2-3; v_call: TRBV5-1; clone_size: once; d_call: NA; cdr3_aa: CASSSQLPSSTDTQYF; cdr3_nt: TGCGCCAGCAGCTCACAGCTACCTTCTAGCACAGATACGCAGTATTTT
j_call: TRBJ1-3; v_call: TRBV2; clone_size: NA; d_call: NA; cdr3_aa: CASGYGTPGSGNTIYF; cdr3_nt: TGTGCCAGCGGCTACGGGACTCCAGGCTCTGGAAACACCATATATTTT
j_call: TRBJ1-3; v_call: TRBV6-1; clone_size: NA; d_call: TRBD1; cdr3_aa: CASSQGGLGNTIYF; cdr3_nt: TGTGCCAGCAGTCAAGGGGGCCTCGGAAACACCATATATTTT
j_call: TRBJ1-2; v_call: TRBV19; clone_size: NA; d_call: NA; cdr3_aa: CASSIAPRQANYGYTF; cdr3_nt: TGTGCCAGTAGTATAGCTCCCAGGCAGGCTAACTATGGCTACACCTTC
j_call: TRBJ2-2; v_call: TRBV5-1; clone_size: NA; d_call: TRBD1; cdr3_aa: CASTQGDTGELFF; cdr3_nt: TGCGCCAGTACCCAGGGGGACACCGGGGAGCTGTTTTTT
j_call: TRBJ2-1; v_call: TRBV5-1; clone_size: once; d_call: TRBD2; cdr3_aa: CASSYGLAGMMQFF; cdr3_nt: TGCGCCAGCAGCTATGGACTAGCGGGAATGATGCAGTTCTTC
j_call: TRBJ1-4; v_call: TRBV9; clone_size: NA; d_call: NA; cdr3_aa: CASSARTGKLFF; cdr3_nt: TGTGCCAGCAGCGCCAGGACGGGAAAACTGTTTTTT
j_call: TRBJ2-5; v_call: TRBV30; clone_size: NA; d_call: TRBD2; cdr3_aa: CAWGEGQETQYF; cdr3_nt: TGTGCCTGGGGGGAGGGACAAGAGACCCAGTACTTC
j_call: TRBJ1-4; v_call: TRBV6-5; clone_size: NA; d_call: TRBD1; cdr3_aa: CASSFGTGRNEKLFF; cdr3_nt: TGTGCCAGCAGTTTCGGGACAGGGAGAAATGAAAAACTGTTTTTT
j_call: TRBJ1-5; v_call: TRBV28; clone_size: NA; d_call: TRBD1; cdr3_aa: CASSLWGQGIFQPQHF; cdr3_nt: TGTGCCAGCAGTTTATGGGGACAGGGTATTTTTCAGCCCCAGCATTTT
j_call: TRBJ2-3; v_call: TRBV5-1; clone_size: NA; d_call: NA; cdr3_aa: CASSFQGQGTDTQYF; cdr3_nt: TGCGCCAGCAGCTTCCAGGGTCAGGGCACAGATACGCAGTATTTT
j_call: TRBJ1-2; v_call: TRBV20-1; clone_size: NA; d_call: NA; cdr3_aa: CSAREPSGYTF; cdr3_nt: TGCAGTGCTAGAGAGCCTAGTGGCTACACCTTC
j_call: TRBJ1-1; v_call: TRBV29-1; clone_size: NA; d_call: NA; cdr3_aa: CSALGTTPKAFF; cdr3_nt: TGCAGCGCTCTAGGGACCACCCCTAAAGCTTTCTTT
j_call: TRBJ1-5; v_call: TRBV28; clone_size: NA; d_call: NA; cdr3_aa: CASSLHPAGSNQPQHF; cdr3_nt: TGTGCCAGCAGTTTGCACCCGGCAGGAAGCAATCAGCCCCAGCATTTT
j_call: TRBJ1-2; v_call: TRBV27; clone_size: NA; d_call: NA; cdr3_aa: CASSPRGIYGYTF; cdr3_nt: TGTGCCAGCAGTCCACGGGGAATCTATGGCTACACCTTC
j_call: TRBJ1-1; v_call: TRBV18; clone_size: NA; d_call: TRBD1; cdr3_aa: CASSLNRGTEAFF; cdr3_nt: TGTGCCAGCTCACTTAACAGGGGGACGGAAGCTTTCTTT
j_call: TRBJ2-1; v_call: TRBV7-9; clone_size: NA; d_call: NA; cdr3_aa: CASSLGDEQFF; cdr3_nt: TGTGCCAGCAGCTTAGGGGATGAGCAGTTCTTC
j_call: TRBJ2-7; v_call: TRBV28; clone_size: NA; d_call: NA; cdr3_aa: CASMGTRVHEQYF; cdr3_nt: TGTGCCAGCATGGGGACCAGGGTCCACGAGCAGTACTTC
j_call: TRBJ1-2; v_call: TRBV6-5; clone_size: NA; d_call: TRBD1; cdr3_aa: CAGKGQGGDGYTF; cdr3_nt: TGTGCCGGGAAAGGACAGGGAGGGGATGGCTACACCTTC
j_call: TRBJ1-1; v_call: TRBV6-5; clone_size: NA; d_call: TRBD1; cdr3_aa: CASTGQGAVTEAFF; cdr3_nt: TGTGCCAGCACCGGACAGGGGGCCGTCACTGAAGCTTTCTTT
j_call: TRBJ1-2; v_call: TRBV29-1; clone_size: NA; d_call: NA; cdr3_aa: CSAGGDKGYTF; cdr3_nt: TGCAGCGCTGGGGGGGATAAGGGCTACACCTTC
j_call: TRBJ2-1; v_call: TRBV20-1; clone_size: NA; d_call: NA; cdr3_aa: CSAFEAKKQFF; cdr3_nt: TGCAGTGCTTTCGAGGCGAAGAAGCAGTTCTTC
j_call: TRBJ2-5; v_call: TRBV9; clone_size: NA; d_call: NA; cdr3_aa: CASSVGQLATQYF; cdr3_nt: TGTGCCAGCAGCGTAGGGCAGCTGGCGACCCAGTACTTC
j_call: TRBJ2-5; v_call: TRBV7-8; clone_size: NA; d_call: TRBD2; cdr3_aa: CASSLIAGLEFQETQYF; cdr3_nt: TGTGCCAGCAGCTTAATAGCAGGACTAGAGTTCCAAGAGACCCAGTACTTC
j_call: TRBJ2-2; v_call: TRBV19; clone_size: NA; d_call: TRBD2; cdr3_aa: CASSQLAGVTGELFF; cdr3_nt: TGTGCCAGTAGTCAACTAGCGGGAGTCACCGGGGAGCTGTTTTTT
j_call: TRBJ1-1; v_call: TRBV5-1; clone_size: NA; d_call: TRBD1; cdr3_aa: CASSRDSMNTEAFF; cdr3_nt: TGCGCCAGCAGCCGGGACAGCATGAACACTGAAGCTTTCTTT
j_call: TRBJ1-1; v_call: TRBV4-1; clone_size: NA; d_call: TRBD1; cdr3_aa: CASSITGETEAFF; cdr3_nt: TGCGCCAGCAGCATCACAGGGGAGACTGAAGCTTTCTTT
j_call: TRBJ1-1; v_call: TRBV28; clone_size: NA; d_call: NA; cdr3_aa: CASLDTNTEAFF; cdr3_nt: TGTGCCAGTTTGGACACAAACACTGAAGCTTTCTTT
j_call: TRBJ2-1; v_call: TRBV6-4; clone_size: few; d_call: TRBD2; cdr3_aa: CASSPGTSGGRSEQFF; cdr3_nt: TGTGCCAGCAGCCCCGGGACTAGCGGGGGGCGGAGTGAGCAGTTCTTC
j_call: TRBJ1-5; v_call: TRBV5-8; clone_size: NA; d_call: NA; cdr3_aa: CASSRGQVSSNQPQHF; cdr3_nt: TGTGCCAGCAGTCGGGGGCAGGTCTCAAGCAATCAGCCCCAGCATTTT
j_call: TRBJ2-3; v_call: TRBV19; clone_size: once; d_call: NA; cdr3_aa: CASSIASRQGTDTQYF; cdr3_nt: TGTGCCAGTAGTATAGCGTCTCGCCAGGGCACAGATACGCAGTATTTT
j_call: TRBJ2-7; v_call: TRBV30; clone_size: NA; d_call: NA; cdr3_aa: CAWSRGPFEEQYF; cdr3_nt: TGTGCCTGGTCTCGAGGGCCTTTTGAAGAGCAGTACTTC
j_call: TRBJ2-1; v_call: TRBV5-6; clone_size: NA; d_call: TRBD2; cdr3_aa: CASSLLTSGGYNEQFF; cdr3_nt: TGTGCCAGCAGCTTGCTGACTAGCGGGGGATACAATGAGCAGTTCTTC
j_call: TRBJ2-5; v_call: TRBV30; clone_size: NA; d_call: NA; cdr3_aa: CAWEAGTTLIETQYF; cdr3_nt: TGTGCCTGGGAAGCTGGGACAACTCTTATAGAGACCCAGTACTTC
j_call: TRBJ2-7; v_call: TRBV30; clone_size: NA; d_call: NA; cdr3_aa: CAWSFSYEQYF; cdr3_nt: TGTGCCTGGAGTTTCTCGTACGAGCAGTACTTC
j_call: TRBJ2-1; v_call: TRBV11-1; clone_size: NA; d_call: NA; cdr3_aa: CASSLRESYNEQFF; cdr3_nt: TGTGCCAGCAGCTTACGGGAGTCCTACAATGAGCAGTTCTTC
j_call: TRBJ2-3; v_call: TRBV19; clone_size: NA; d_call: TRBD2; cdr3_aa: CASSSGLAGRTDTQYF; cdr3_nt: TGTGCCAGTAGTTCGGGACTAGCGGGGCGCACAGATACGCAGTATTTT
j_call: TRBJ1-3; v_call: TRBV4-2; clone_size: NA; d_call: NA; cdr3_aa: CASSQERLRGNTIYF; cdr3_nt: TGTGCCAGCAGCCAAGAGAGGCTACGGGGAAACACCATATATTTT
j_call: TRBJ2-3; v_call: TRBV4-3; clone_size: NA; d_call: NA; cdr3_aa: CASSQEDRHTDTQYF; cdr3_nt: TGCGCCAGCAGCCAAGAGGACCGACACACAGATACGCAGTATTTT
j_call: TRBJ1-2; v_call: TRBV28; clone_size: NA; d_call: NA; cdr3_aa: CASSRPSTGGDYGYTF; cdr3_nt: TGTGCCAGCAGTCGACCCAGTACGGGGGGGGACTATGGCTACACCTTC
j_call: TRBJ1-5; v_call: TRBV28; clone_size: NA; d_call: TRBD1; cdr3_aa: CASSRSTGVNQPQHF; cdr3_nt: TGTGCCAGCAGTCGATCTACAGGGGTAAATCAGCCCCAGCATTTT
j_call: TRBJ1-1; v_call: TRBV20-1; clone_size: NA; d_call: NA; cdr3_aa: CSVYLEAFF; cdr3_nt: TGCAGTGTTTACCTTGAAGCTTTCTTT
j_call: TRBJ2-5; v_call: TRBV11-3; clone_size: once; d_call: NA; cdr3_aa: CASSLLEETQYF; cdr3_nt: TGTGCCAGCAGCTTACTAGAAGAGACCCAGTACTTC
j_call: TRBJ2-5; v_call: TRBV7-2; clone_size: NA; d_call: NA; cdr3_aa: CASSLEAQGQETQYF; cdr3_nt: TGTGCCAGCAGCTTAGAGGCACAGGGCCAAGAGACCCAGTACTTC
j_call: TRBJ2-4; v_call: TRBV2; clone_size: NA; d_call: NA; cdr3_aa: CASSEALLGVAKNIQYF; cdr3_nt: TGTGCCAGCAGTGAAGCGCTTCTGGGAGTAGCCAAAAACATTCAGTACTTC
j_call: TRBJ2-2; v_call: TRBV11-3; clone_size: NA; d_call: NA; cdr3_aa: CASSFRLGLDTGELFF; cdr3_nt: TGTGCCAGCAGCTTCCGCCTGGGGCTGGACACCGGGGAGCTGTTTTTT
j_call: TRBJ2-1; v_call: TRBV7-2; clone_size: NA; d_call: TRBD2; cdr3_aa: CASSSGLAGEVAFF; cdr3_nt: TGTGCCAGCAGCTCGGGACTAGCGGGAGAAGTAGCGTTCTTC